This paragraph covers one T cell receptor beta chain sequence. Its antigen remains unidentified. CDR3 length equals 14 residues. Trimming took 4 bases from V and 2 from J; bases not matched to a gene: 6. Germline CDR1 and CDR2: SGHRS and YFSETQ. RNA extraction was followed by reverse transcription into cDNA, which acted as the sequencing template. The method was immunoSEQ multiplex PCR; TCRdb's version includes in-frame clones alone and lacks a portion of them. This repertoire shows 150,000 or so clones, over 70% found once; its top ten account for about 14%. Alopecia areata patients provided lesional scalp punch biopsies and peripheral blood, both collected for the study. This specimen belongs to a study of CD8+ T cells in alopecia areata. Study details: Oral tofacitinib (5 to 10 mg twice daily) was administered to treated patients.

Findings and caveats of the study: More clonal than normal scalp was lesional scalp, particularly alopecia totalis/universalis.

Sequenced here: CD8+ T cells sorted from blood, sampled at week 0. The sequence was collected from a human donor with alopecia areata. The chain is built from TRBV5-1 and TRBJ2-7, with TRBD2 matching 7 bases. CDR3 protein: CASSGGEGTYEQYF. The CDR3, as DNA: TGCGCCAGCAGCGGCGGGGAGGGCACCTACGAGCAGTACTTC.